These 11 T cell receptor beta chains were sequenced from one sample in a study of T cell responses to AZD1222 COVID-19 vaccine. Profiling relied on immunoSEQ multiplex PCR, and the TCRdb table lists in-frame clones only, not all of them. The sample has about 110,000 clones, approximately 85% seen once. Sequenced here: peripheral blood, sampled on day 0 of AZD1222 vaccination. These receptors all come from an adult in good health.

V is TRBV15 and J is TRBJ2-7; D is perhaps TRBD2 (5 bases). Per germline, CDR1 LNHNV and CDR2 YYDKDF (reference sequence). V was clipped by 1 base and J by 6 bases, with 10 bases between them. This CDR3 comprises 13 residues. The CDR3 loop is CATSRGGSGEQYF. The CDR3 bases are TGTGCCACCAGCAGAGGAGGGAGTGGCGAGCAGTACTTC.

The chain combines TRBV11-3 with TRBJ2-1; 8 nucleotides line up with TRBD2. Germline CDR1 reads SGHNT; CDR2 reads YENEEA. Germline trimming cut 1 base from V and 9 bases from J; bases unmatched to any gene: 8. The CDR3 is 15 residues long. The CDR3 here is CASSLVSSGVGEQFF. The CDR3 nucleotides read TGTGCCAGCAGCTTAGTGAGTAGCGGGGTTGGTGAGCAGTTCTTC.

This clone was observed a handful of times. The J gene is TRBJ1-1, the V gene TRBV7-8; D perhaps matches TRBD1 (5 bases). The V end lost 3 bases, the J end lost 4 bases, and 15 bases lay between the germline ends. Germline CDR1 and CDR2: SGHVS and FQNEAQ. This CDR3 region has 15 residues. CDR3 protein: CASSFKSTGVTEAFF. The CDR3 DNA is TGTGCCAGCAGCTTCAAGAGTACAGGAGTCACTGAAGCTTTCTTT.

V and J are TRBV19 and TRBJ1-1, with D perhaps TRBD1 (6 bases). This CDR3 has 17 residues. The V end lost 7 bases, the J end lost 1 base, and 22 bases lay between the germline ends. Germline V gives CDR1 LNHDA, CDR2 SQIVND (reference sequence). The CDR3 coding sequence is TGTGCCAGTAAGGGAATTGGAGGGGGGCGGAAGAACACTGAAGCTTTCTTT. Residues: CASKGIGGGRKNTEAFF.

The gene calls are TRBV6-5 and TRBJ1-2; TRBD1 matches 7 bases. Per germline, CDR1 MNHEY and CDR2 SVGAGI. Trimming took 3 bases from V and 4 from J; bases not matched to a gene: 8. This CDR3 is 15 amino acids long. The chain's CDR3 is CASSYNTGDFYGYTF. The CDR3 nucleotides are TGTGCCAGCAGTTATAACACAGGGGACTTCTATGGCTACACCTTC.

The rearrangement uses TRBV4-1 and TRBJ2-2, with TRBD1 as a possible D gene (7 bases). CDR1 and CDR2 from the germline V gene are MGHRA and YSYEKL. V was pared by 4 bases and J by 4 bases, with 16 bases between. The CDR3 totals 16 residues. The CDR3 nucleotides are TGCGCCAGCAGCCTGCCGCCAGGGGGGATCACCGGGGAGCTGTTTTTT. It is translated as CASSLPPGGITGELFF.

The rearrangement uses TRBV24-1 and TRBJ1-4; D is uncertain. CDR3 length: 15 amino acids. The ends were cut back, 4 bases at V and 0 bases at J, with 8 bases in the middle. Germline CDR1 KGHDR, CDR2 SFDVKD. The CDR3 DNA reads TGTGCCACCAGTGACCTAGGAGCAACTAATGAAAAACTGTTTTTT. This translates into CATSDLGATNEKLFF.

The chain recombines TRBV28 with TRBJ1-6; TRBD1 is a possible D gene (6 bases). V was pared by 1 base and J by 10 bases, with 11 bases between. CDR3 length: 14 amino acids. Per the germline V gene, CDR1 is MDHEN and CDR2 is SYDVKM. The CDR3, as DNA: TGTGCCAGCAGTTTATTAGGGGGGGCCTCACCCCTCCACTTT. It translates to CASSLLGGASPLHF.

This chain joins TRBV19 and TRBJ2-7; D may be TRBD2 (5 bases). This CDR3 has 16 residues. V was pared by 5 bases and J by 2 bases, with 19 bases between. In germline, CDR1 is LNHDA, CDR2 SQIVND (reference sequence). CDR3 protein: CASSVRVGRTAYEQYF. In DNA form, the CDR3 reads TGTGCCAGTAGTGTGCGGGTTGGCAGGACGGCCTACGAGCAGTACTTC.

The sample holds a few counts of this clone. The V and J genes are TRBV5-1 and TRBJ1-3; D gene ambiguous. This CDR3 spans 14 amino acids. V shed 0 bases and J shed 2 bases, with 6 bases lying between them. Germline V gene data show CDR1 as SGHRS and CDR2 as YFSETQ. CDR3 in amino acids: CASSLAMAGNTIYF. Written as DNA, the CDR3 is TGCGCCAGCAGCTTGGCCATGGCTGGAAACACCATATATTTT.

In its sample, this clone was seen once. CDR3 sequence (DNA): TGTGCCACCAGTGACACGACAGGGGGCGTTTACACTGAAGCTTTCTTT. Its protein is CATSDTTGGVYTEAFF. The V gene is TRBV24-1, the J gene TRBJ1-1; 10 bases fit TRBD1. V lost 4 bases, J lost 3 bases, and 7 bases stayed unmatched. CDR1 and CDR2 (germline): KGHDR, SFDVKD. The CDR3 totals 16 residues.